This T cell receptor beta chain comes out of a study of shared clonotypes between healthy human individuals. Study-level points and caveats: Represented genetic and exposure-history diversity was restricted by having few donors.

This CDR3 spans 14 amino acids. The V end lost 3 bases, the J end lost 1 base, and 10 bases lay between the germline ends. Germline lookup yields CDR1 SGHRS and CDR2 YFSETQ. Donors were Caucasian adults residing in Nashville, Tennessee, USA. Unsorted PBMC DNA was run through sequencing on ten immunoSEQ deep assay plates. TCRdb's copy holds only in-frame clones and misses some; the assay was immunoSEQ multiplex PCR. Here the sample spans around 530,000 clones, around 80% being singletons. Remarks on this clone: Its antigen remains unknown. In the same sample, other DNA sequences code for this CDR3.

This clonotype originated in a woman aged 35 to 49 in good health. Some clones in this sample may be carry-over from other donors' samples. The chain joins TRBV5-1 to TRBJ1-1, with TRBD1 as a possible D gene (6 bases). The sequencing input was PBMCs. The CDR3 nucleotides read TGCGCCAGCAGCTCCCAGGGACAGAACACTGAAGCTTTCTTT. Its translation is CASSSQGQNTEAFF.